This is a list of T cell receptor beta chains from one sample in a study of regulatory T cells in long-lasting Graves disease. TCRdb used MiXCR to reprocess the multiplex PCR reads, holding one entry per CDR3 protein. This table has around 480,000 distinct CDR3 sequences, around 16% appearing once. Another study also made use of these data, one on T cells in Graves' hyperthyroidism and ophthalmopathy.

Sequenced material: peripheral blood mononuclear cells (PBMCs), taken at new diagnosis, from a patient treated with antithyroid drugs. These receptors were taken from a woman between 40 and 65 years old with Graves disease. Both conserved end residues are part of each CDR3. The D gene is left open where the match is weak. A row's size may be missing; if present it is once, few, many or a size class.

j_gene	abundance	len	d_gene	v_gene	CDR3aa	CDR3nt
TRBJ1-6	few	14	NA	TRBV9	CASSEPGINSPLHF	TGTGCCAGCAGCGAACCCGGGATTAATTCACCCCTCCACTTT
TRBJ1-5	few	13	NA	TRBV2	CASRGTGTTPQHF	TGTGCCAGCAGGGGAACCGGGACTACGCCCCAGCATTTT
TRBJ1-2	many	16	NA	TRBV18	CASSLSVRPVAEGYTF	TGTGCCAGCTCACTGTCTGTCAGACCGGTCGCGGAGGGCTACACCTTC
TRBJ1-5	few	16	NA	TRBV6-1	CASRGRGAGGNQPQHF	TGTGCCAGCAGAGGCCGAGGGGCTGGGGGCAATCAGCCCCAGCATTTT
TRBJ1-1	NA	14	NA	TRBV20-1	CSATGGTLNTEAFF	TGCAGTGCCACCGGAGGCACCTTGAACACTGAAGCTTTCTTT
TRBJ1-5	many	15	NA	TRBV12-5	CASGGAQEGGQPQHF	TGTGCTAGTGGTGGAGCCCAGGAGGGTGGTCAGCCCCAGCATTTT
TRBJ2-7	NA	14	NA	TRBV20-1	CSARTDDTGYEQYF	TGCAGTGCAAGGACAGACGACACAGGATACGAGCAGTACTTC
TRBJ2-1	many	13	NA	TRBV10-3	CATHSGVYNEQFF	TGTGCCACGCATAGCGGAGTTTACAATGAGCAGTTCTTC
TRBJ1-1	many	17	NA	TRBV11-2	CASSLGTYLLENTEAFF	TGTGCCAGCAGCTTAGGGACGTACCTTTTAGAGAACACTGAAGCTTTCTTT
TRBJ2-4	many	17	NA	TRBV12-3/TRBV12-4	CASSPGGRDLAKNIQYF	TGTGCCAGCAGTCCTGGGGGGAGAGACCTAGCCAAAAACATTCAGTACTTC
TRBJ1-2	many	12	NA	TRBV28	CASTSQGLRYTF	TGTGCCAGCACTTCCCAGGGACTTAGGTACACCTTC
TRBJ1-1	NA	16	TRBD1	TRBV5-1	CASSPGQGAPSTEAFF	TGCGCCAGCAGCCCCGGACAGGGGGCTCCTAGCACTGAAGCTTTCTTT
TRBJ1-1	many	13	NA	TRBV3-1	CASSQVKSTEAFF	TGTGCCAGCAGCCAAGTAAAAAGTACTGAAGCTTTCTTT
TRBJ1-2	NA	13	NA	TRBV20-1	CSATPTEAYGYTF	TGCAGTGCTACCCCGACAGAGGCCTATGGCTACACCTTC
TRBJ1-1	many	15	NA	TRBV10-3	CAISESEVSNTEAFF	TGTGCCATCAGTGAGTCAGAGGTCAGCAACACTGAAGCTTTCTTT
TRBJ1-1	few	15	NA	TRBV7-2	CASSSGGTLNTEAFF	TGTGCCAGCAGCTCCGGGGGGACACTGAACACTGAAGCTTTCTTT
TRBJ1-4	few	17	NA	TRBV19	CASRTLGLVATNEKLFF	TGTGCCAGTAGAACACTGGGTCTCGTTGCAACTAATGAAAAACTGTTTTTT
TRBJ1-1	NA	17	NA	TRBV10-3	CAISDIFKGLRFTEAFF	TGTGCCATCAGTGATATCTTTAAGGGGTTGCGTTTCACTGAAGCTTTCTTT
TRBJ1-2	NA	16	TRBD1	TRBV15	CATSRDGTGANYGYTF	TGTGCCACCAGCAGAGACGGGACAGGGGCTAACTATGGCTACACCTTC
TRBJ2-3	many	16	TRBD2	TRBV11-2	CASSPEAGGITDTQYF	TGTGCCAGCAGCCCAGAAGCGGGGGGGATCACAGATACGCAGTATTTT
TRBJ1-1	many	11	NA	TRBV30	CAWTQGTEAFF	TGTGCCTGGACCCAGGGTACTGAAGCTTTCTTT
TRBJ1-5	NA	14	TRBD1	TRBV6-1	CASSGGDRDQPQHF	TGTGCCAGCAGTGGGGGGGACAGGGATCAGCCCCAGCATTTT
TRBJ2-3	NA	14	NA	TRBV9	CASSLGIVTDTQYF	TGTGCCAGCAGCCTCGGGATCGTCACAGATACGCAGTATTTT
TRBJ2-4	many	13	NA	TRBV11-1	CASSLYPKNIQYF	TGTGCCAGCAGTCTGTACCCTAAAAACATTCAGTACTTC
TRBJ1-1	few	16	TRBD1	TRBV5-1	CASSPDRARVNTEAFF	TGCGCCAGCAGCCCAGACAGGGCAAGGGTGAACACTGAAGCTTTCTTT
TRBJ1-1	many	13	NA	TRBV19	CASSPMSGTEAFF	TGTGCCAGTAGTCCGATGTCGGGCACTGAAGCTTTCTTT
TRBJ2-3	NA	14	NA	TRBV7-2	CASSSRGQPHTQYF	TGTGCCAGCAGCTCCCGAGGGCAACCGCATACGCAGTATTTT
TRBJ2-2	few	19	TRBD1	TRBV30	CACPKGAGGWKPNTGELFF	TGTGCCTGCCCGAAGGGGGCTGGAGGTTGGAAACCAAACACCGGGGAGCTGTTTTTT
TRBJ2-1	few	15	NA	TRBV9	CASNSDGVAYNEQFF	TGTGCCAGCAACTCGGACGGAGTTGCCTACAATGAGCAGTTCTTC
TRBJ1-1	many	13	NA	TRBV18	CASSPQRDTEAFF	TGTGCCAGCTCACCACAGAGGGACACTGAAGCTTTCTTT
TRBJ1-5	few	19	NA	TRBV6-7	CAIQVLLLPRPTFNQPQHF	TGTGCCATCCAGGTACTCCTTTTGCCCCGACCTACATTCAATCAGCCCCAGCATTTT
TRBJ2-7	many	16	NA	TRBV7-2	CASSLVTGLDITRQYF	TGTGCCAGCAGCTTAGTCACCGGCCTAGATATTACGAGGCAGTACTTC
TRBJ2-7	NA	13	NA	TRBV20-1	CSASPTWGYEQYF	TGCAGTGCTAGTCCGACCTGGGGGTACGAGCAGTACTTC
TRBJ1-5	few	13	NA	TRBV19	CASTRDGNQPQHF	TGTGCCAGTACTCGGGACGGGAATCAGCCCCAGCATTTT
TRBJ1-1	NA	13	NA	TRBV10-1	CASRESGTLKAFF	TGCGCCAGCAGAGAATCCGGGACACTTAAAGCTTTCTTT
TRBJ2-5	many	15	TRBD2	TRBV3-1	CASSQEVLAEETQYF	TGTGCCAGCAGCCAAGAGGTGCTAGCGGAAGAGACCCAGTACTTC
TRBJ1-1	many	13	NA	TRBV18	CASSRGSGTEAFF	TGTGCCAGCTCACGAGGTTCGGGGACTGAAGCTTTCTTT
TRBJ2-1	NA	15	TRBD2	TRBV3-1	CASSQDQRSGGRRFF	TGTGCCAGCAGCCAAGATCAAAGGAGCGGGGGACGTAGGTTCTTC
TRBJ2-1	few	13	NA	TRBV9	CASSPSREDRQFF	TGTGCCAGCAGTCCTTCCAGGGAGGATAGGCAGTTCTTC
TRBJ1-5	few	16	NA	TRBV3-1	CASSEVNTLYHQPQHF	TGTGCCAGCAGTGAAGTCAACACGTTGTACCATCAGCCCCAGCATTTT
TRBJ1-4	many	15	TRBD1	TRBV7-9	CASSPTGGTNEKLFF	TGTGCCAGCAGCCCTACAGGGGGAACTAATGAAAAACTGTTTTTT
TRBJ1-6	NA	14	TRBD1	TRBV3-1	CASSQGQLNSPLHF	TGTGCCAGCAGCCAGGGACAGCTTAATTCACCCCTCCACTTT
TRBJ2-3	many	16	NA	TRBV7-9	CASSLRPGGGPDTQYF	TGTGCCAGCAGTCTCCGGCCTGGGGGAGGACCAGATACGCAGTATTTT
TRBJ1-4	many	15	NA	TRBV12-3/TRBV12-4	CASSPQDATNEKLFF	TGTGCCAGCAGTCCCCAGGATGCGACTAATGAAAAACTGTTTTTT
TRBJ1-1	few	14	TRBD1	TRBV12-3/TRBV12-4	CASTPDRGETEAFF	TGTGCCAGCACTCCGGACAGGGGGGAGACTGAAGCTTTCTTT
TRBJ2-4	NA	16	NA	TRBV4-1	CASSLPDSGAKNIQYF	TGCGCCAGCAGCCTTCCGGATTCAGGAGCCAAAAACATTCAGTACTTC
TRBJ2-5	many	14	NA	TRBV11-2	CASSPRRVQETQYF	TGTGCCAGCAGCCCCCGCCGGGTCCAAGAGACCCAGTACTTC
TRBJ1-5	many	15	TRBD1	TRBV3-1	CASSQSGTGNQPQHF	TGTGCCAGCAGCCAATCCGGGACAGGCAATCAGCCCCAGCATTTT
TRBJ2-1	few	13	NA	TRBV29-1	CSVDTVSYNEQFF	TGCAGCGTAGACACGGTCTCCTACAATGAGCAGTTCTTC
TRBJ1-3	many	19	TRBD1	TRBV12-3/TRBV12-4	CASRTSGTGFTLSGNTIYF	TGTGCCAGCAGGACCTCCGGGACAGGGTTCACCCTCTCTGGAAACACCATATATTTT
TRBJ2-3	many	14	NA	TRBV2	CASRADISTDTQYF	TGTGCCAGCAGAGCGGACATAAGCACAGATACGCAGTATTTT